The 18 T cell receptor beta chains listed next were all sequenced from one sample in a study of T cell changes during pregnancy in multiple sclerosis. Using immunoSEQ multiplex PCR, the repertoire was profiled, and TCRdb retains in-frame clones only, with some absent. The repertoire holds roughly 64,000 clones, with 80% to 95% as singletons. The sample in question was peripheral blood, obtained in the second trimester of pregnancy. The receptors derive from a female donor with multiple sclerosis, enrolled in a pregnancy study.

The chain combines TRBV5-1 with TRBJ2-7, with 12 bases that match TRBD1. With V trimmed by 4 bases and J by 6 bases, 5 bases remained unmatched. The CDR3 loop spans 14 amino acids. The germline gives CDR1 SGHRS, CDR2 YFSETQ. CDR3: CASSAGTGGGEQYF. DNA for the CDR3: TGCGCCAGCAGCGCCGGGACAGGGGGCGGCGAGCAGTACTTC. Full variable domain (rest looked up from reference TRBV5-1 and TRBJ2-7): KAGVTQTPRYLIKTRGQQVTLSCSPISGHRSVSWYQQTPGQGLQFLFEYFSETQRNKGNFPGRFSGRQFSNSRSEMNVSTLELGDSALYLCASSAGTGGGEQYFGPGTRLTVT.

The genes are TRBV7-2 and TRBJ2-7; TRBD1 might be the D (5 bases). Trimming shortened V by 6 bases and J by 5 bases, and 11 bases separated the two germline ends. The CDR3 runs to 12 residues. The germline V gene has CDR1 SGHTA and CDR2 FQGNSA. The CDR3 coding sequence is TGTGCCAGCAGTTGGACAAGGAACGAGCAGTACTTC. Its translation: CASSWTRNEQYF.

The rearrangement joins TRBV2 to TRBJ1-1; D is unclear. The germline V and J ends were trimmed by 6 bases and 7 bases, with 9 bases remaining between them. The CDR3 extends over 11 amino acids. The germline gives CDR1 SNHLY, CDR2 FYNNEI. CDR3 bases: TGTGCCAGCAGGGCGGGTGGTGAAGCTTTCTTT. Translating gives CASRAGGEAFF.

This clone was recorded only once. The chain uses TRBV7-9 and TRBJ2-1, with D possibly matching TRBD2 (5 bases). The germline V and J ends were trimmed by 5 bases and 7 bases, with 12 bases remaining between them. The CDR3 has 13 amino acids. The germline V gene encodes CDR1 SEHNR and CDR2 FQNEAQ (reference sequence). This CDR3 reads CASSGTPGNEQFF. The CDR3 DNA is TGTGCCAGCAGCGGAACACCGGGGAATGAGCAGTTCTTC.

The rearrangement uses TRBV14 and TRBJ2-7; D remains unclear. The CDR3 sequence is 13 residues long. Per germline, CDR1 SGHDN and CDR2 FVKESK. The V gene lost 4 bases and the J gene lost 6 bases, with 13 bases spanning the gap. DNA for the CDR3: TGTGCCAGCAGCCTCGAGAGAGGTCGCGAGCAGTACTTC. As protein: CASSLERGREQYF.

The chain combines TRBV18 with TRBJ1-3; D is unresolved. This CDR3 region has 16 residues. With 3 bases removed from V and 0 bases from J, the gap between germline ends came to 12 bases. Germline V lookup: CDR1 KGHSH, CDR2 LQKENI. CDR3: CASSPFPHISGNTIYF. CDR3 in DNA: TGTGCCAGCTCACCCTTTCCACATATCTCTGGAAACACCATATATTTT.

In DNA, the CDR3 is TGTGCCAGTAGCCGAAGGGGGGGGGTCGACGAGCAGTACTTC. Translating it yields CASSRRGGVDEQYF. The chain joins TRBV19 to TRBJ2-7, with D possibly matching TRBD2 (7 bases). Germline V CDR1 and CDR2: LNHDA, SQIVND (reference sequence). CDR3 length: 14 residues. V lost 6 bases, J lost 5 bases, and 17 bases lay in between.

V usage is TRBV7-2 and J usage is TRBJ2-5; 8 nucleotides line up with TRBD2. Germline CDR1 and CDR2: SGHTA and FQGNSA. The CDR3 spans 14 residues. With 6 bases clipped from V and 4 bases from J, the junction kept 7 bases outside the gene matches. CDR3 residues: CASSPSGSRETQYF. The CDR3 coding sequence is TGTGCCAGCAGTCCGAGCGGGAGTAGAGAGACCCAGTACTTC.

The CDR3 DNA reads TGTGCCAGCAGCTCCCGGACTAGCGGGATTTCAGATACGCAGTATTTT. Translating gives CASSSRTSGISDTQYF. The V call is TRBV5-4, the J call TRBJ2-3, with TRBD2 matching over 12 bases. Germline loops: CDR1 SGHNT, CDR2 YYREEE (reference sequence). This CDR3 contains 16 residues. Unmatched junction bases numbered 6, after V lost 3 bases and J lost 4 bases.

The J gene is TRBJ1-5, the V gene TRBV28, with D possibly being TRBD1 (5 bases). V lost 5 bases and J lost 5, with 10 bases in between. In germline, CDR1 is MDHEN, CDR2 SYDVKM. The CDR3 runs to 13 residues. Here the CDR3 reads CASSVQGHQPQHF. Here the CDR3 DNA reads TGTGCCAGCAGTGTTCAGGGTCATCAGCCCCAGCATTTT.

The V gene is TRBV5-1, the J gene TRBJ2-5, with a tentative D call TRBD1 (5 bases). CDR3 length: 14 residues. Germline CDR1 reads SGHRS; CDR2 reads YFSETQ. The V end lost 4 bases, the J end lost 1 base, and 11 bases lay between the germline ends. CDR3 nucleotide sequence: TGCGCCAGCAGCGCAACAGGCTTCCAAGAGACCCAGTACTTC. Protein: CASSATGFQETQYF.

J is TRBJ2-7 and V is TRBV29-1; 7 bases agree with TRBD2. This CDR3 comprises 13 residues. V shed 8 bases, J shed 1 base, and the junction held 8 bases outside the gene matches. CDR1 and CDR2 from the germline V gene are SQVTM and ANQGSEA. CDR3 DNA: TGCAGCTTACCACTAGCGCTGTCCTACGAGCAGTACTTC. It translates to CSLPLALSYEQYF.

This clone was seen only a few times. The rearrangement uses TRBV7-9 and TRBJ1-1; TRBD1 matches 8 bases. Germline V CDR1 and CDR2: SEHNR, FQNEAQ (reference sequence). V shed 8 bases, J shed 2 bases, and the junction held 1 base outside the gene matches. The CDR3 loop spans 12 amino acids. CDR3 sequence: CASGQGNTEAFF. The DNA for the CDR3 is TGTGCCAGCGGACAGGGTAACACTGAAGCTTTCTTT.

This chain joins TRBV5-6 and TRBJ2-5; unclear D gene. Trimming took off 1 base at V and 4 bases at J, with 17 bases between the two ends. Germline CDR1 SGHDT, CDR2 YYEEEE. The CDR3 runs to 16 residues. CDR3 sequence (DNA): TGTGCCAGCAGCTTGCTCCGCGTAGATAGTGGAGAGACCCAGTACTTC. Translation gives CASSLLRVDSGETQYF.

The V gene is TRBV7-2, the J gene TRBJ2-5, with 9 bases fitting TRBD1. The germline CDR1 and CDR2 sequences are SGHTA and FQGNSA. The CDR3 is 16 amino acids. V lost 1 base, J lost 5 bases, and 8 bases stayed unmatched. The CDR3 loop is CASSLVWTGAGETQYF. As DNA, the CDR3 is TGTGCCAGCAGCTTAGTGTGGACAGGGGCGGGCGAGACCCAGTACTTC.

The chain recombines TRBV5-4 with TRBJ2-7; possibly TRBD2 for D (5 bases). Germline CDR1 is SGHNT and CDR2 is YYREEE (reference sequence). This CDR3 has 12 residues. V lost 5 bases, J lost 0 bases, and 6 bases lay in between. DNA for the CDR3: TGTGCCAGCAGGGCGGGCTCCTACGAGCAGTACTTC. Translation: CASRAGSYEQYF.

V and J are TRBV5-1 and TRBJ2-1, with TRBD2 matching 11 bases. Losses at the gene ends were 4 bases for V and 4 bases for J; bases not matched to a gene: 10. The CDR3 is 17 residues long. Germline V gene sequence: CDR1 SGHRS, CDR2 YFSETQ. In nucleotides, the CDR3 is TGCGCCAGCAGCATTACTACCGGGACTAGCGGATACAATGAGCAGTTCTTC. Amino acid sequence: CASSITTGTSGYNEQFF.

The chain couples TRBV7-2 to TRBJ2-7; 10 bases agree with TRBD2. V trimming: 7 bases; J trimming: 4 bases; junction bases outside the gene matches: 4. This CDR3 has 13 amino acids. Germline CDR1 reads SGHTA; CDR2 reads FQGNSA. The CDR3 nucleotides read TGTGCCAGCACCGTTAGCGGGAGGTACGAGCAGTACTTC. It yields the protein CASTVSGRYEQYF.